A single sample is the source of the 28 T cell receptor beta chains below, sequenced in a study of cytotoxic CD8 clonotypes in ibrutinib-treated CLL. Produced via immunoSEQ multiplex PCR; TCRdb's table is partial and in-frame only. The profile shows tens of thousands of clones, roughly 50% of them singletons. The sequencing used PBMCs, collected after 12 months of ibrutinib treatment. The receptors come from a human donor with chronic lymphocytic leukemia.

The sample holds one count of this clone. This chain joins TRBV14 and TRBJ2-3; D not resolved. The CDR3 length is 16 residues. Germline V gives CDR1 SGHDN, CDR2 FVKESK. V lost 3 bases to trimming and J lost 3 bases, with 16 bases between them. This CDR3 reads CASSHLGRGLTDTQYF. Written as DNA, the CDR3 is TGTGCCAGCAGCCACCTCGGTAGAGGTCTGACAGATACGCAGTATTTT.

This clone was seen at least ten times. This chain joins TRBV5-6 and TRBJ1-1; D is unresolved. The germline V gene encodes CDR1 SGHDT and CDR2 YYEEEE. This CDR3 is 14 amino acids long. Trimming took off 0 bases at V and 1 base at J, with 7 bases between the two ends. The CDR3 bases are TGTGCCAGCAGCTTGGTCTGGAGGAACACTGAAGCTTTCTTT. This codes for CASSLVWRNTEAFF.

CDR3 amino acids: CASSLRRIAGVLFYNEQFF. The CDR3 nucleotides are TGTGCCAGCAGTTTAAGGAGGATAGCGGGGGTTCTTTTCTACAATGAGCAGTTCTTC. The V gene is TRBV27, the J gene TRBJ2-1, with TRBD2 matching 9 bases. Germline V gene data show CDR1 as MNHEY and CDR2 as SMNVEV (reference sequence). The CDR3 sequence is 19 residues long. V dropped 2 bases and J dropped 3; count of bases not matched to a gene: 14.

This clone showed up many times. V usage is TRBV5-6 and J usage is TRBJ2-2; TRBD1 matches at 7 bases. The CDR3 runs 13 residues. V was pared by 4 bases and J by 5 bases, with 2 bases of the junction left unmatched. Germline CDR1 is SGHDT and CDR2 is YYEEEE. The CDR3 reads CASSPTGTGELFF. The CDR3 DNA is TGTGCCAGCAGCCCGACAGGGACCGGGGAGCTGTTTTTT. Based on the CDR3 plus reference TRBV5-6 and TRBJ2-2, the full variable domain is DAGVTQSPTHLIKTRGQQVTLRCSPKSGHDTVSWYQQALGQGPQFIFQYYEEEERQRGNFPDRFSGHQFPNYSSELNVNALLLGDSALYLCASSPTGTGELFFGEGSRLTVL.

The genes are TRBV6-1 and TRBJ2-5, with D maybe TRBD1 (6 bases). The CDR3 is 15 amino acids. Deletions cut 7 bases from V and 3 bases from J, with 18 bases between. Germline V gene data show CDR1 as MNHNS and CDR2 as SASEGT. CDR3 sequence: CASTHRVGSEETQYF. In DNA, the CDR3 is TGTGCCAGCACCCACAGGGTGGGCTCTGAAGAGACCCAGTACTTC.

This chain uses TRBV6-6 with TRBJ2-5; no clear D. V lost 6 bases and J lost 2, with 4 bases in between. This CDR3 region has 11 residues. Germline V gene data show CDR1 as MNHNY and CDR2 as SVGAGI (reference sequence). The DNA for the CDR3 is TGTGCCAGCAGGCTGCAAGAGACCCAGTACTTC. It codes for CASRLQETQYF.

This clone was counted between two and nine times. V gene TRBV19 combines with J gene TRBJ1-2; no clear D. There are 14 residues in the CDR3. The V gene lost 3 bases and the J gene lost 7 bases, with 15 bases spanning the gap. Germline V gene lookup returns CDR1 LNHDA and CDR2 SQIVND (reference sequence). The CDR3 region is CASSIGINVAGYTF. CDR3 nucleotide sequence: TGTGCCAGTAGTATTGGCATAAACGTGGCTGGCTACACCTTC.

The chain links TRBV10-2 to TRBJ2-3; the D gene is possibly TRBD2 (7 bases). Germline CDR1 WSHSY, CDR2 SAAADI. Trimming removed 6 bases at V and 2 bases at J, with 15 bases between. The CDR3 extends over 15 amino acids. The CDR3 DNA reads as TGCGCCAGCAGCAGTACGGGGGGCCCCACAGATACGCAGTATTTT. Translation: CASSSTGGPTDTQYF.

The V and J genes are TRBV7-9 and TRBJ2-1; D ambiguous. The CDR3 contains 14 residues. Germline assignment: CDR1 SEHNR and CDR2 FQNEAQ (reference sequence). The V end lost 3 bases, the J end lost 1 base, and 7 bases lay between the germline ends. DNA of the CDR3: TGTGCCAGCAGCTTTACAGAATCCTACAATGAGCAGTTCTTC. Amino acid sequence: CASSFTESYNEQFF.

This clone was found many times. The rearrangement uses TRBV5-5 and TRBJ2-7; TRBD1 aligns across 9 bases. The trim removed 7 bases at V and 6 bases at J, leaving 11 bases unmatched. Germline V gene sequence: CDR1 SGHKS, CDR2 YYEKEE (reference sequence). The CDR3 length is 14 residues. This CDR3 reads CASSLFGTGFEQYF. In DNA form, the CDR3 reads TGTGCCAGCTCCCTGTTCGGGACAGGGTTCGAGCAGTACTTC. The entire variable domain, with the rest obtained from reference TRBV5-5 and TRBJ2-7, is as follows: DAGVTQSPTHLIKTRGQQVTLRCSPISGHKSVSWYQQVLGQGPQFIFQYYEKEERGRGNFPDRFSARQFPNYSSELNVNALLLGDSALYLCASSLFGTGFEQYFGPGTRLTVT.

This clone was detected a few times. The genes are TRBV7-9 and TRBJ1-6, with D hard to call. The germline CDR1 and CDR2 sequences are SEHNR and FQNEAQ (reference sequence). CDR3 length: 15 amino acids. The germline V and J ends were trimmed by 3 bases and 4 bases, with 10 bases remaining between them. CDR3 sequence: CASSFGGLYNSPLHF. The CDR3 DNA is TGTGCCAGCAGCTTTGGTGGATTATATAATTCACCCCTCCACTTT.

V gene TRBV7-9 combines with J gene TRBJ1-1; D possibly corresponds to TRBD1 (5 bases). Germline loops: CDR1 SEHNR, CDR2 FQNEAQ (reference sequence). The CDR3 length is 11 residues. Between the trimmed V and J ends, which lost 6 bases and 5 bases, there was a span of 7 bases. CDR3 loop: CASSGGTEAFF. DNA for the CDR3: TGTGCCAGCAGTGGGGGGACTGAAGCTTTCTTT.

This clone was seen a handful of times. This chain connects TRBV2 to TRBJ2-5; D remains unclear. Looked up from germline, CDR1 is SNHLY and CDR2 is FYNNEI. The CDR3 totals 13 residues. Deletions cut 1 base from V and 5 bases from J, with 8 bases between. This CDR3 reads CASSEGTPETQYF. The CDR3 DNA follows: TGTGCCAGCAGTGAAGGGACCCCGGAGACCCAGTACTTC.

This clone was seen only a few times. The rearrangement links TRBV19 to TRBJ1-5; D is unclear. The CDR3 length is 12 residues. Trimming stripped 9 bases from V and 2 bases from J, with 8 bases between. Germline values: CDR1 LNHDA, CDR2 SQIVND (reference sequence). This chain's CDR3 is CASGRGNQPQHF. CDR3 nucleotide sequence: TGTGCCAGCGGACGGGGCAATCAGCCCCAGCATTTT.

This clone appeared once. The CDR3 DNA reads TGCGCCAGCAGTCAAGACAGGGAGTATTTT. Translated, it gives CASSQDREYF. The gene calls are TRBV10-2 and TRBJ2-3, with 7 bases that match TRBD1. J lost 13 bases, V lost 5 bases, and 3 bases had no gene match. Per germline, CDR1 WSHSY and CDR2 SAAADI. CDR3 length: 10 residues.

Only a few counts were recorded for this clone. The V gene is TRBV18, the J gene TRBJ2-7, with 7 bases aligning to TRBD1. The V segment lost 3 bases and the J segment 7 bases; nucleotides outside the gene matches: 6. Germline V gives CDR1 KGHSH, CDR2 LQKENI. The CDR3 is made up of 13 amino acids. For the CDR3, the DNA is TGTGCCAGCTCACCTCTCCCGGACAGGGAGCAGTACGTC. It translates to CASSPLPDREQYV.

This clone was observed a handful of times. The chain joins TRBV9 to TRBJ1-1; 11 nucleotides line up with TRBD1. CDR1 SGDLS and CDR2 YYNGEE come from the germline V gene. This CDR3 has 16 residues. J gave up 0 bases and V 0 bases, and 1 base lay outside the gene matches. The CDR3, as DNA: TGTGCCAGCAGCGTAGGGACAGGGGGCATGAACACTGAAGCTTTCTTT. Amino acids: CASSVGTGGMNTEAFF.

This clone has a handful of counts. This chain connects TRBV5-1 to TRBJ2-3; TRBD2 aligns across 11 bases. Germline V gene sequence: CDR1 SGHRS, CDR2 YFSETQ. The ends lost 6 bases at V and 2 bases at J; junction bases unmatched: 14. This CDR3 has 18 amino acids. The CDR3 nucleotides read TGCGCCAGCAAAGGGGCAGGTTATAGCGGGGGGGCCACAGATACGCAGTATTTT. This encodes CASKGAGYSGGATDTQYF.

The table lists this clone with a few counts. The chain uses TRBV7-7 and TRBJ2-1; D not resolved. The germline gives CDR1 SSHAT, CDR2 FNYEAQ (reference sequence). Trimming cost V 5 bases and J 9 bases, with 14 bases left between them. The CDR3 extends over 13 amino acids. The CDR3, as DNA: TGTGCCAGCAGCCCAAGGCGCGGTGTTGAGCAGTTCTTC. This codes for CASSPRRGVEQFF.

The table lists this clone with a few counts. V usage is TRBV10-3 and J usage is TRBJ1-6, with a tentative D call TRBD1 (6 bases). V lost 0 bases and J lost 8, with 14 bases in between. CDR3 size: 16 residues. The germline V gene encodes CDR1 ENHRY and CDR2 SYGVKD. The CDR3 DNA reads TGTGCCATCAGTGAGTCGAGGGGGGCTGGTGATTCACCCCTCCACTTT. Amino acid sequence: CAISESRGAGDSPLHF.

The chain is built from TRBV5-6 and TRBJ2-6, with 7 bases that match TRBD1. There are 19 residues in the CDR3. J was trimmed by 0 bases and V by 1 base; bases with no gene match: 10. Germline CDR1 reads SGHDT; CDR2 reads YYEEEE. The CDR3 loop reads CASSLLVDRLSSGANVLTF. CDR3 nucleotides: TGTGCCAGCAGCTTGTTAGTGGACAGGTTGAGCTCTGGGGCCAACGTCCTGACTTTC.

The CDR3, as DNA: TGTGCCAGCAGCGCTCCCGGACTGAAAAAAATGGGCAATGAGCAGTTCTTC. Protein product: CASSAPGLKKMGNEQFF. The chain couples TRBV11-2 to TRBJ2-1; D possibly corresponds to TRBD2 (5 bases). The CDR3 is 17 residues long. Trimming cost V 5 bases and J 6 bases, with 23 bases left between them. Germline-derived CDR1 and CDR2 are SGHAT and FQNNGV.

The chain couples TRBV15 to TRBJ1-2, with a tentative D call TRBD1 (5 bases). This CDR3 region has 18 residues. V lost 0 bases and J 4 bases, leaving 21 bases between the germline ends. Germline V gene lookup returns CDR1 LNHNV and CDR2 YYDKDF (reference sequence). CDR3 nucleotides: TGTGCCACCAGCAGAGATGGGGGAGGCAGCATGCGTTCCTATGGCTACACCTTC. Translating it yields CATSRDGGGSMRSYGYTF.

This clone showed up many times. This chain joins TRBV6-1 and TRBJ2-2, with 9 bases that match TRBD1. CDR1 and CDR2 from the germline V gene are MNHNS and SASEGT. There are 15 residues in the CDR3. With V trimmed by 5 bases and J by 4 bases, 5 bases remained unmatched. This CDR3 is CASSLRTGVTGELFF. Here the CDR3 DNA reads TGTGCCAGCAGTCTCCGGACAGGGGTCACCGGGGAGCTGTTTTTT.

The CDR3 loop reads CASSSPAVNYGYTF. In DNA form, the CDR3 reads TGTGCCAGCAGCTCTCCAGCGGTTAACTATGGCTACACCTTC. The rearrangement links TRBV5-4 to TRBJ1-2; D uncertain. V dropped 3 bases and J dropped 1 base, with 10 bases sitting between them. The germline gives CDR1 SGHNT, CDR2 YYREEE (reference sequence). This CDR3 has 14 amino acids.

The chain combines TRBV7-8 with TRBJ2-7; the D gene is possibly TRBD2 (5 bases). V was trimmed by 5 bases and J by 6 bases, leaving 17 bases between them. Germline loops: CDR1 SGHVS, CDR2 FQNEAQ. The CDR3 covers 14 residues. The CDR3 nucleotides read TGTGCCAGCAGCACATCTCCCACTCGGGGCGAGCAGTACGTC. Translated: CASSTSPTRGEQYV.

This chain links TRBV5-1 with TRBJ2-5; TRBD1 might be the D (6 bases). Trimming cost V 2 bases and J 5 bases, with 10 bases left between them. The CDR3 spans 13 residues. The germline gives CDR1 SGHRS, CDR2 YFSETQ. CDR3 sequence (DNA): TGCGCCAGCAGCTTACAGGGTGGGGAGACCCAGTACTTC. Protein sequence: CASSLQGGETQYF.

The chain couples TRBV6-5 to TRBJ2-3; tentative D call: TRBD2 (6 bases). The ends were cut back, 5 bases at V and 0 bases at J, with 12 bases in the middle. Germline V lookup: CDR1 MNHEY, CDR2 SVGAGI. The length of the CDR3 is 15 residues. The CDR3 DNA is TGTGCCAGCAGTCTCTTTAGCGGAAGCACAGATACGCAGTATTTT. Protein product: CASSLFSGSTDTQYF.